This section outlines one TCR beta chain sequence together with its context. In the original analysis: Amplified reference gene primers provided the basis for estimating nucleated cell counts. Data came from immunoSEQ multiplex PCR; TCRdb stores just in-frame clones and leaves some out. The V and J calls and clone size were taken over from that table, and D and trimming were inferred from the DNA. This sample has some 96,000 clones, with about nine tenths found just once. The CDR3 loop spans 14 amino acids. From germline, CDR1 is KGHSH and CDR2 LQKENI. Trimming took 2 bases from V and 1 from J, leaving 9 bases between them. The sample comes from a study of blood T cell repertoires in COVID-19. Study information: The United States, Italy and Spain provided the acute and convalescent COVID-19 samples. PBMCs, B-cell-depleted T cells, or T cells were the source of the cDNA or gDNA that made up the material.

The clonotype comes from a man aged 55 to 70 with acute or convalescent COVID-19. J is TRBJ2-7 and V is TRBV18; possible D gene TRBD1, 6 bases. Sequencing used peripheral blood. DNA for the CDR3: TGTGCCAGCTCACCAAACGGACAGTCCTACGAGCAGTACTTC. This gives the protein CASSPNGQSYEQYF.